The 4 T cell receptor beta chains in this list originate from one sample, sequenced in a study of T cell responses to AZD1222 COVID-19 vaccine. Measured with immunoSEQ multiplex PCR; TCRdb has only the in-frame clones, and not every one. The sample records around 94,000 clones, 88% being singletons. The source was peripheral blood, collected on day 0 of AZD1222 vaccination. These TCRs come from an adult in good health.

The table lists this clone with a few counts. No conserved phenylalanine or tryptophan ends this CDR3, so it is likely a read error. The limits of the CDR3 on the DNA are not certain, so only TCRdb's listed CDR3 is given. The rearrangement uses TRBV12-3 or TRBV12-4 and TRBJ1-2. 12 amino acids form the CDR3, both terminal residues included. CDR3 amino acids: CASSFVSGRPRV.

The rearrangement uses TRBV10-3 and TRBJ2-1, with D perhaps given as TRBD1 or TRBD2 (5 bases each). The V gene lost 10 bases and the J gene lost 10 bases, with 23 bases spanning the gap. This CDR3 is built from 14 residues. Germline V gene lookup returns CDR1 ENHRY and CDR2 SYGVKD. The CDR3 DNA reads as TGTGCCACCTGGGACGCTGGGGGTCATCCGGAGCAGTTCTTC. This translates into CATWDAGGHPEQFF.

The chain links TRBV5-8 to TRBJ2-6, with D unclear. Germline values: CDR1 SGHTS, CDR2 YDEGEE. Deletions cut 4 bases from V and 0 bases from J, with 11 bases between. There are 16 residues in the CDR3. CDR3 amino acids: CASSPVVRSGANVLTF. The CDR3, as DNA: TGTGCCAGCAGCCCGGTAGTTCGCTCTGGGGCCAACGTCCTGACTTTC.

The rearrangement uses TRBV10-3 and TRBJ2-1; maybe TRBD1 (6 bases). Germline CDR1 and CDR2: ENHRY and SYGVKD. The V end was cut by 5 bases, the J end by 1 base, with 15 bases between. The CDR3 totals 16 residues. The CDR3 reads CAISSMTGPSYNEQFF. The CDR3 nucleotides read TGTGCCATCAGTTCTATGACAGGACCATCCTACAATGAGCAGTTCTTC.